Below, 11 T cell receptor beta chains from the same sample are listed, as sequenced in a study of brain T cells in children with intractable seizures. Time point of the sample: blood from clinic visit 5 months post-surgery; TSC patient then seizure free. This table comes from immunoSEQ multiplex PCR, and its TCRdb copy is limited to in-frame clones, with some not included. The sample has under 400,000 clones, 93% seen once. The sequences come from peripheral blood, collected approximately 5 months after surgery. These receptors were collected from a boy in the first two years of life with tuberous sclerosis and intractable seizures.

The V gene is TRBV20-1, the J gene TRBJ1-1; the D is unclear. Germline lookup yields CDR1 DFQATT and CDR2 SNEGSKA (reference sequence). Trimming cost V 3 bases and J 1 base, with 12 bases left between them. The CDR3 loop spans 14 amino acids. The CDR3 nucleotides read TGCAGTGCTAGTCGGGGATCGCGGAACACTGAAGCTTTCTTT. Translated: CSASRGSRNTEAFF.

CDR3 residues: CASDQNTGSGNTIYF. DNA for the CDR3: TGTGCCAGCGACCAAAATACAGGCTCTGGAAACACCATATATTTT. The J gene is TRBJ1-3, the V gene TRBV4-2, with D perhaps matching TRBD1 (5 bases). The CDR3 sequence is 15 residues long. V was cut by 8 bases and J by 0 bases, with 14 bases left in between. The germline CDR1 and CDR2 sequences are LGHNA and YNFKEQ.

The V and J genes are TRBV2 and TRBJ1-5; 12 positions agree with TRBD1. Germline V gene data show CDR1 as SNHLY and CDR2 as FYNNEI. The CDR3 sequence is 15 residues long. V lost 6 bases, J lost 6 bases, and 6 bases stayed unmatched. CDR3 residues: CASRVPGQGAQPQHF. The CDR3 DNA sequence: TGTGCCAGCAGGGTCCCGGGACAGGGGGCTCAGCCCCAGCATTTT.

The chain combines TRBV28 with TRBJ1-2; tentative D call: TRBD1 (6 bases). The CDR3 is made up of 13 amino acids. The V end was cut by 10 bases, the J end by 1 base, with 13 bases between. Germline V gene lookup returns CDR1 MDHEN and CDR2 SYDVKM. CDR3 loop: CATGGADNYGYTF. CDR3 in DNA: TGTGCCACGGGGGGGGCTGATAACTATGGCTACACCTTC.

The V gene is TRBV19, the J gene TRBJ2-1; D gene unclear. Trimming removed 1 base at V and 4 bases at J, with 5 bases between. The CDR3 sequence is 13 residues long. Germline loops: CDR1 LNHDA, CDR2 SQIVND (reference sequence). The CDR3 loop is CASSIAPYNEQFF. The DNA for the CDR3 is TGTGCCAGTAGTATAGCGCCTTACAATGAGCAGTTCTTC.

The chain has TRBV30 and TRBJ1-5, with TRBD1 as a possible D gene (6 bases). V lost 2 bases, J lost 4 bases, and 9 bases lay in between. The CDR3 covers 13 residues. From germline, CDR1 is GTSNPN and CDR2 SVGIG (reference sequence). CDR3 coding DNA: TGTGCCTGGAGTCCCCAGGGGAATCAGCCCCAGCATTTT. It codes for CAWSPQGNQPQHF.

The chain is built from TRBV19 and TRBJ2-7; D not certain. This CDR3 is built from 14 residues. The germline V gene encodes CDR1 LNHDA and CDR2 SQIVND (reference sequence). Trimming removed 6 bases at V and 2 bases at J, with 14 bases between. The CDR3 nucleotides read TGTGCCAGTAGACCCCAGGATACTACCTACGAGCAGTACTTC. It specifies CASRPQDTTYEQYF.

The rearrangement joins TRBV4-1 to TRBJ2-1; 15 bases line up with TRBD2. Germline assignment: CDR1 MGHRA and CDR2 YSYEKL. The length of the CDR3 is 20 residues. The junction had 6 bases not matched to a gene; V was cut back by 0 bases and J by 0 bases. CDR3 sequence: CASSQEGTSGRPSSYNEQFF. In DNA, the CDR3 is TGCGCCAGCAGCCAAGAGGGGACTAGCGGGAGGCCGAGCTCCTACAATGAGCAGTTCTTC.

V and J are TRBV6-5 and TRBJ2-3; TRBD1 or TRBD2 may be the D gene (5 bases each). This CDR3 is 14 amino acids long. Deletions cut 6 bases from V and 5 bases from J, with 15 bases between. Germline lookup yields CDR1 MNHEY and CDR2 SVGAGI. The CDR3 region has the DNA TGTGCCAGCAGCCGGGACCTATCCGGAGATACGCAGTATTTT. Translation: CASSRDLSGDTQYF.

The chain uses TRBV7-6 and TRBJ2-7; 8 positions match TRBD1. With V trimmed by 1 base and J by 5 bases, 7 bases remained unmatched. Per the germline V gene, CDR1 is SGHVS and CDR2 is FNYEAQ. This CDR3 comprises 15 residues. The CDR3 protein is CASSLDGGQGDEQYF. The CDR3 bases are TGTGCCAGCAGCTTAGATGGCGGACAGGGTGACGAGCAGTACTTC.

The chain has TRBV12-3 or TRBV12-4 and TRBJ1-1; maybe TRBD1 (5 bases). V was pared by 3 bases and J by 3 bases, with 8 bases between. This CDR3 contains 13 residues. The CDR3 reads CASSFTRDTEAFF. CDR3 nucleotides: TGTGCCAGCAGTTTCACCAGGGACACTGAAGCTTTCTTT.